Below are 17 T cell receptor beta chains sequenced from a single sample in a study of cytomegalovirus exposure and HLA in healthy donors (TCRdb year 2017). Library prep was done by the immunoSEQ multiplex PCR assay. For the multiplex PCR, a mixture combining 60 forward primers for TCR Vbeta segments and 13 reverse primers for TCR Jbeta segments was used. The clones in this table, taken by TCRdb from immuneACCESS, are in-frame only. Not every clone is retained; where verified, under half of the shortfall comes from an unresolved V gene, and the cause of the rest is unknown. This sample gives tens of thousands of clones in total; approximately 75% of them show up just once. The top ten clonotypes cover about 7.8% of the sample. The sequencing input was PBMCs. These receptors were taken from a man aged 55 to 70 in good health and CMV-seropositive.

This chain connects TRBV5-1 to TRBJ1-5; TRBD1 matches at 7 bases. CDR3 size: 14 residues. With 0 bases clipped from V and 7 bases from J, the junction kept 4 bases outside the gene matches. Germline V gene lookup returns CDR1 SGHRS and CDR2 YFSETQ. Here the CDR3 DNA reads TGCGCCAGCAGCTTGGGGACAGGTTACCAGCCCCAGCATTTT. Its translation is CASSLGTGYQPQHF.

This clone was detected a few times. The chain has TRBV6-1 and TRBJ2-1; TRBD2 agrees at 11 bases. Unmatched junction bases numbered 10, after V lost 1 base and J lost 8 bases. Germline CDR1 and CDR2: MNHNS and SASEGT. The CDR3 is 17 residues long. The CDR3 loop reads CASSEGSGRALGDEQFF. CDR3 nucleotides: TGTGCCAGCAGTGAAGGTAGCGGGAGGGCCTTGGGTGATGAGCAGTTCTTC.

J is TRBJ2-7 and V is TRBV6-1; no reliable D call. Germline CDR1 reads MNHNS; CDR2 reads SASEGT. V was cut by 5 bases and J by 3 bases, with 8 bases left in between. The length of the CDR3 is 12 residues. CDR3 DNA: TGTGCCAGCAGTCCCCCCTACTACGAGCAGTACTTC. Residues: CASSPPYYEQYF.

This clone was seen only a few times. The chain recombines TRBV5-4 with TRBJ2-7, with 8 bases matching TRBD2. The CDR3 consists of 15 residues. J gave up 4 bases and V 0 bases, and 6 bases lay outside the gene matches. Germline CDR1 reads SGHNT; CDR2 reads YYREEE (reference sequence). The CDR3 region is CASSLVVAGRYEQYF. DNA of the CDR3: TGTGCCAGCAGCTTGGTAGTAGCGGGACGGTACGAGCAGTACTTC.

This clone was detected once. The rearrangement links TRBV12-5 to TRBJ2-5; D possibly corresponds to TRBD2 (6 bases). Trimming left V 0 bases short and J 4 bases short, with 24 bases between. Germline loops: CDR1 LGHNT, CDR2 FRNRAP. The CDR3 loop spans 19 amino acids. As DNA, the CDR3 is TGTGCTAGTGGTTTGGTACAAGGTTCGACATCGGCGGAGGGAGAGACCCAGTACTTC. It codes for CASGLVQGSTSAEGETQYF.

This clone was counted only a few times. The chain employs TRBV2 and TRBJ2-2; TRBD2 matches 8 bases. Losses at the gene ends were 6 bases for V and 5 bases for J; bases not matched to a gene: 8. This CDR3 region has 15 residues. CDR1 and CDR2 from the germline V gene are SNHLY and FYNNEI. The CDR3, as DNA: TGTGCCAGCAGAAAGAGCGGGAGCGAGACCGGGGAGCTGTTTTTT. Translating it yields CASRKSGSETGELFF.

The V and J genes are TRBV6-1 and TRBJ1-2, with D hard to call. The CDR3 loop spans 16 amino acids. V was cut by 1 base and J by 4 bases, with 16 bases left in between. The germline CDR1 and CDR2 sequences are MNHNS and SASEGT. In DNA form, the CDR3 reads TGTGCCAGCAGTGAAGACAGCCCAGACCCGTTCTATGGCTACACCTTC. The encoded protein is CASSEDSPDPFYGYTF.

In its sample, this clone was seen once. The chain couples TRBV2 to TRBJ2-2, with D tentatively TRBD1 (6 bases). The CDR3 consists of 14 residues. The germline CDR1 and CDR2 sequences are SNHLY and FYNNEI. V was clipped by 7 bases and J by 1 base, with 10 bases between them. The CDR3 DNA sequence: TGTGCCAGCACCTTGACAGGGAACACCGGGGAGCTGTTTTTT. Translation gives CASTLTGNTGELFF.

V is TRBV5-6 and J is TRBJ2-2; a weak D match, TRBD1 (5 bases). Germline V gene lookup returns CDR1 SGHDT and CDR2 YYEEEE. The CDR3 consists of 14 residues. With 5 bases removed from V and 7 bases from J, the gap between germline ends came to 15 bases. The CDR3 spells CASRLQGLVGELFF. As DNA, the CDR3 is TGTGCCAGCAGACTGCAGGGTCTCGTCGGGGAGCTGTTTTTT.

This clone was detected once. J is TRBJ2-5 and V is TRBV5-4, with 11 bases identical to TRBD2. From germline, CDR1 is SGHNT and CDR2 YYREEE (reference sequence). This CDR3 is 17 amino acids long. Losses at the gene ends were 0 bases for V and 4 bases for J; bases not matched to a gene: 8. This chain's CDR3 is CASSLGVTSGSGETQYF. CDR3 sequence (DNA): TGTGCCAGCAGCTTGGGAGTTACTAGCGGGAGTGGAGAGACCCAGTACTTC.

This clone was seen just once. The chain employs TRBV6-5 and TRBJ1-1; maybe TRBD1 (6 bases). The CDR3 has 13 residues. V was trimmed by 0 bases and J by 6 bases, leaving 8 bases between them. Germline V gives CDR1 MNHEY, CDR2 SVGAGI. This CDR3 reads CASSYSGGAEAFF. CDR3 in DNA: TGTGCCAGCAGTTACTCAGGGGGTGCTGAAGCTTTCTTT.

CDR3 residues: CASSFAGTIYEQYF. For the CDR3, the DNA is TGCGCCAGCAGCTTTGCCGGGACAATCTACGAGCAGTACTTC. V gene TRBV5-1 combines with J gene TRBJ2-7; D might be TRBD1 (6 bases). CDR1 and CDR2 (germline): SGHRS, YFSETQ. CDR3 size: 14 residues. The V and J ends lost 2 bases and 3 bases respectively, with 12 bases between them.

V usage is TRBV7-2 and J usage is TRBJ1-2; D ambiguous. Per germline, CDR1 SGHTA and CDR2 FQGNSA. V lost 5 bases, J lost 1 base, and 8 bases lay in between. The CDR3 has 13 amino acids. The CDR3 here is CASSPYINYGYTF. CDR3 coding DNA: TGTGCCAGCAGCCCTTACATTAACTATGGCTACACCTTC.

In this sample, this clone turned up a few times. The J gene is TRBJ1-4, the V gene TRBV7-2; D possibly corresponds to TRBD1 (5 bases). V shed 1 base and J shed 6 bases, with 15 bases lying between them. The germline gives CDR1 SGHTA, CDR2 FQGNSA. The CDR3 runs to 16 residues. The chain's CDR3 is CASSLVSQGGDEKLFF. CDR3 sequence (DNA): TGTGCCAGCAGCTTAGTCTCGCAGGGAGGTGATGAAAAACTGTTTTTT.

V gene TRBV27 combines with J gene TRBJ1-2; TRBD1 matches 8 bases. CDR1 is MNHEY and CDR2 is SMNVEV in the germline V gene (reference sequence). Trimming took 6 bases from V and 0 from J; bases not matched to a gene: 6. CDR3 length equals 15 residues. The CDR3 protein is CASRRTGTTNYGYTF. The DNA for the CDR3 is TGTGCCAGCAGGCGGACAGGGACAACTAACTATGGCTACACCTTC.

This clone was seen just once. The V gene is TRBV6-5, the J gene TRBJ2-7; 9 bases match TRBD2. Germline lookup yields CDR1 MNHEY and CDR2 SVGAGI. The CDR3 has 16 residues. V was clipped by 0 bases and J by 6 bases; unmatched bases: 9. The CDR3 reads CASSYSPSGIRGEQYF. Written as DNA, the CDR3 is TGTGCCAGCAGTTACTCGCCTAGCGGGATTCGCGGCGAGCAGTACTTC.

This clone was seen a few times. The chain joins TRBV27 to TRBJ2-7; perhaps TRBD2 as D (6 bases). V shed 8 bases and J shed 3 bases, with 8 bases lying between them. CDR1 and CDR2 from the germline V gene are MNHEY and SMNVEV (reference sequence). The CDR3 covers 11 residues. For the CDR3, the DNA is TGTGCCAGCCGCGGGAACTACGAGCAGTACTTC. It specifies CASRGNYEQYF.